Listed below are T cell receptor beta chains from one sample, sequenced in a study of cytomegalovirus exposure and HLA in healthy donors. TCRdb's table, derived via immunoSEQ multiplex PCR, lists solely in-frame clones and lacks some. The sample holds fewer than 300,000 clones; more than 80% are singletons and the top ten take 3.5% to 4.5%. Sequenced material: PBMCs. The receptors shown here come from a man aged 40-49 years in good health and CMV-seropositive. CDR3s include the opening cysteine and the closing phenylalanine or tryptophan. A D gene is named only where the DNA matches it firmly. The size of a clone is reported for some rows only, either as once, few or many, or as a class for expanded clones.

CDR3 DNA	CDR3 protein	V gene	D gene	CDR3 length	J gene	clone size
TGTGCCTGGAGCGTCATTAGCGGGAGGTCCTACAATGAGCAGTTCTTC	CAWSVISGRSYNEQFF	TRBV30	TRBD2	16	TRBJ2-1	-
TGTGCCAGCAGCCCGGGGGGCAGGGGACGGACAGATACGCAGTATTTT	CASSPGGRGRTDTQYF	TRBV7-3	-	16	TRBJ2-3	-
TGTTCCAGCAGCTTAGGGGCAGGCCTAAACACTGAAGCTTTCTTT	CSSSLGAGLNTEAFF	TRBV7-9	-	15	TRBJ1-1	-
TGTGCCAGCAGTGACCAACGGACAGGGGGCGACGAGCAGTACTTC	CASSDQRTGGDEQYF	TRBV25-1	TRBD1	15	TRBJ2-7	-
TGTGCCAGCCGCCCGACAGCCCTAGCTAACTATGGCTACACCTTC	CASRPTALANYGYTF	TRBV27	-	15	TRBJ1-2	-
TGTGCCACCAAGCCCGGTGCAGGGCGAAGCACTGAAGCTTTCTTT	CATKPGAGRSTEAFF	TRBV27	-	15	TRBJ1-1	-
TGCGCCAGCAGAGCGGACAGGGGCCAAAGGAACACTGAAGCTTTCTTT	CASRADRGQRNTEAFF	TRBV5-1	TRBD1	16	TRBJ1-1	-
TGCGCCAGCAGCCCGGCGGGGGCGGCCGAAGCTTTCTTT	CASSPAGAAEAFF	TRBV5-1	-	13	TRBJ1-1	-
TGCAGCGTTCGAGGACAGGGGGCTGACATTCAGTACTTC	CSVRGQGADIQYF	TRBV29-1	TRBD1	13	TRBJ2-4	-
TGCGCCAGCAGTGACCTTCGGGACTCCAAAGGGATGAACACTGAAGCTTTCTTT	CASSDLRDSKGMNTEAFF	TRBV10-1	-	18	TRBJ1-1	-
TGCGCCAGCAGGCTACTAGCGGGAGAGAACAATGAGCAGTTCTTC	CASRLLAGENNEQFF	TRBV5-1	TRBD2	15	TRBJ2-1	-
TGTGCCAGCAGTGACAAAAACTCTGGGGCCAACGTCCTGACTTTC	CASSDKNSGANVLTF	TRBV2	-	15	TRBJ2-6	-
TGTGCCAGCAGTTTATCTACGAGCGAGCAGTACTTC	CASSLSTSEQYF	TRBV28	-	12	TRBJ2-7	-
TGCGCCAGCAGCCAAGATTATACTGCGGGAATCAATCAGCCCCAGCATTTT	CASSQDYTAGINQPQHF	TRBV4-1	-	17	TRBJ1-5	-
TGTGCCAGCAGCTTAAGAGTGACTAGCGGGAGTCACAATGAGCAGTTCTTC	CASSLRVTSGSHNEQFF	TRBV11-2	TRBD2	17	TRBJ2-1	-
TGTGCCAGCAGGAGACAGGGGGCTAATGCTGGCTACACCTTC	CASRRQGANAGYTF	TRBV2	TRBD1	14	TRBJ1-2	-
TGTGCCAGCAGTTTCGGTCCGGGGGGCAACACTGAAGCTTTCTTT	CASSFGPGGNTEAFF	TRBV28	-	15	TRBJ1-1	-
TGTGCCAGCCGTAACAGGGGAGAGACCCAGTACTTC	CASRNRGETQYF	TRBV7-9	TRBD1	12	TRBJ2-5	-
TGTGCCAGCAGCCAACTCAGGTCCACCGACGAGCAGTACTTC	CASSQLRSTDEQYF	TRBV14	-	14	TRBJ2-7	-
TGTGCCTGGAGTGTGAGTCTAGCCTCCTACGAGCAGTACTTC	CAWSVSLASYEQYF	TRBV30	-	14	TRBJ2-7	-
TGCGCCAGCAGCTTCGGCGTGAATAGCGGGATTGCGGGAAACGAGCAGTACTTC	CASSFGVNSGIAGNEQYF	TRBV5-1	TRBD2	18	TRBJ2-7	few
TGTGCCAGCAGCTGGAATCAGGGATTGCGCACTGAAGCTTTCTTT	CASSWNQGLRTEAFF	TRBV5-6	-	15	TRBJ1-1	few
TGCGCCAGCAGCCAAGATCTTGGGACTAGCGGAGAGACCCAGTACTTC	CASSQDLGTSGETQYF	TRBV4-3	TRBD2	16	TRBJ2-5	once
TGTGCCAGCAGTCGGGACAGGGTGGCCAATGAGCAGTTCTTC	CASSRDRVANEQFF	TRBV6-1	TRBD1	14	TRBJ2-1	-
TGCAGCGTTGAAGGCCGGGTCCCCTACGAGCAGTACTTC	CSVEGRVPYEQYF	TRBV29-1	-	13	TRBJ2-7	-
TGTGCCAGCAGTTTGAGGGGGCAAGAAAAACTGTTTTTT	CASSLRGQEKLFF	TRBV27	TRBD1	13	TRBJ1-4	-
TGTGCCACCAGCAGAACTAGCGGAGGAGGCTGGGAGACCCAGTACTTC	CATSRTSGGGWETQYF	TRBV15	TRBD2	16	TRBJ2-5	-
TGTGCCAGCAGATACGGCAGGATCTCAGATACGCAGTATTTT	CASRYGRISDTQYF	TRBV5-6	-	14	TRBJ2-3	-
TGTGCCAGCAGCTCGAGGACAGGGAAGAATGAAAAACTGTTTTTT	CASSSRTGKNEKLFF	TRBV7-8	TRBD1	15	TRBJ1-4	-
TGTGCCAGCACGGGACAGACGAACACCGGGGAGCTGTTTTTT	CASTGQTNTGELFF	TRBV25-1	TRBD1	14	TRBJ2-2	-
TGTGCCAGCAGTGGACAGGGTTACAATGAGCAGTTCTTC	CASSGQGYNEQFF	TRBV2	TRBD1	13	TRBJ2-1	few
TGTGCCGGCAGCCCTACAGGGGTTTCAGATACGCAGTATTTT	CAGSPTGVSDTQYF	TRBV5-6	TRBD1	14	TRBJ2-3	-
TGTGCCAGCAGCTACTGGACAGGGAAGGAGACCCAGTACTTC	CASSYWTGKETQYF	TRBV5-4	TRBD1	14	TRBJ2-5	-
TGTGCCAGCAACAGCCTTCAGGGCTACACCTTC	CASNSLQGYTF	TRBV5-8	-	11	TRBJ1-2	-
TGTGCCAGCAGCCCAATTGGACTAGCGGGAGGGCCCTACAATGAGCAGTTCTTC	CASSPIGLAGGPYNEQFF	TRBV7-9	TRBD2	18	TRBJ2-1	-
TGTGCCAGCAGCGTACTGGTCCAGACTAGGACTGAGGAGCAGTTCTTC	CASSVLVQTRTEEQFF	TRBV9	-	16	TRBJ2-1	-
TGTGCCAGCAGTTACTCCAGGGGGGATTCACCCCTCCACTTT	CASSYSRGDSPLHF	TRBV6-5	TRBD1	14	TRBJ1-6	-
TGTGCCAGCAGCGGGCAGATCAAAGGGGATGAGCAGTTCTTC	CASSGQIKGDEQFF	TRBV9	-	14	TRBJ2-1	-
TGCGCCAGCAGCCAAGGCCGAGGGGGAAACTATGGCTACACCTTC	CASSQGRGGNYGYTF	TRBV4-3	-	15	TRBJ1-2	-
TGTGCCAGCAGTTTAAATCTGTCAGGGATGGCCGGGGCCAACGTCCTGACTTTC	CASSLNLSGMAGANVLTF	TRBV27	-	18	TRBJ2-6	-
TGTGCCAGCAGCTTACTAGCGGGAGGGAATGAGCAGTTCTTC	CASSLLAGGNEQFF	TRBV5-4	TRBD2	14	TRBJ2-1	-
TGTGCCAGCAAAGGGACAGGGGAAGAGACCCAGTACTTC	CASKGTGEETQYF	TRBV2	TRBD1	13	TRBJ2-5	-
TGTGCCACCAGCCCTAATTTCAATGAGCAGTTCTTC	CATSPNFNEQFF	TRBV15	-	12	TRBJ2-1	-
TGCGCCAGCAGACAAAGGGCTAGCGGGAGTCTTGCCTACAATGAGCAGTTCTTC	CASRQRASGSLAYNEQFF	TRBV5-1	TRBD2	18	TRBJ2-1	-
TGTGCCAGCAGTCCAAGCCCGGGACTAGACAGGAATGAGCAGTTCTTC	CASSPSPGLDRNEQFF	TRBV27	TRBD2	16	TRBJ2-1	-
TGTGCCAGCAGCAAAGTGATGGGACTAGCGGGAGTGCGGGAGCAGTACTTC	CASSKVMGLAGVREQYF	TRBV21-1	-	17	TRBJ2-7	few
TGTGCCAGCAGTCGCACAGGGGGCTCCCCCTACGAGCAGTACTTC	CASSRTGGSPYEQYF	TRBV7-2	TRBD1	15	TRBJ2-7	-
TGTGCCAGCAGCTCCTCGGGGGGACCAGTAGTCAACGAGCAGTACTTC	CASSSSGGPVVNEQYF	TRBV11-2	TRBD2	16	TRBJ2-7	-
TGTGCCAGCAGTTACAGGGGAAGATCCTACAATGAGCAGTTCTTC	CASSYRGRSYNEQFF	TRBV6-5	-	15	TRBJ2-1	-
TGTGCCAGCAGTTACTCGCAGGCGGGGTATGGCTACACCTTC	CASSYSQAGYGYTF	TRBV6-6	-	14	TRBJ1-2	few
TGTGCCAGCAGTGAAGGGCAGGGCCTTCGGTCCTTTTCCTACGAGCAGTACTTC	CASSEGQGLRSFSYEQYF	TRBV2	-	18	TRBJ2-7	-
TGTGCCAGCAGCTCCGGAGGGCCCCCGGAGACCCAGTACTTC	CASSSGGPPETQYF	TRBV13	-	14	TRBJ2-5	-
TGTGCCAGCATGGAGAGGGTCACTGAAGCTTTCTTT	CASMERVTEAFF	TRBV2	-	12	TRBJ1-1	-
TGTTCCAGCAGCCCTTCTGGACTAGCGGGAGACAATGAGCAGTTCTTC	CSSSPSGLAGDNEQFF	TRBV7-9	TRBD2	16	TRBJ2-1	once
TGTGCCAGCAGCTTAACGGGACAGGGGTTCTGGTATGAAGCTTTCTTT	CASSLTGQGFWYEAFF	TRBV7-2	TRBD1	16	TRBJ1-1	-